This TCR beta chain was captured in a study of T cell responses to AZD1222 COVID-19 vaccine. Points from the study as a whole: An increase in Spike-specific TCR breadth and depth was observed after two AZD1222 doses. In all cases, repertoires were sampled only after the peak T cell response. Reportedly, nearly half the spike-specific TCRs target unmutated variant regions. Baseline testing showed seropositivity in only six AZD1222 recipients.

Concerning this clone: Its antigen is unidentified.

CDR1 is MNHEY and CDR2 is SVGEGT in the germline V gene. V was trimmed by 3 bases and J by 5 bases, leaving 23 bases between them. This CDR3 has 18 residues. Profiled with immunoSEQ multiplex PCR; TCRdb holds only in-frame clones, not every one. This sample has some 180,000 clones, with approximately 92% found just once. The sequence came from an adult in good health. The chain links TRBV6-2 or TRBV6-3 to TRBJ1-5; perhaps TRBD1 as D (5 bases). Material: peripheral blood, obtained on day 0 of AZD1222 vaccination. CDR3 DNA sequence: TGTGCCAGCAGTTATCTCCAGGGTCGTGGGTATTACGATCAGCCCCAGCATTTT. Translating it yields CASSYLQGRGYYDQPQHF.